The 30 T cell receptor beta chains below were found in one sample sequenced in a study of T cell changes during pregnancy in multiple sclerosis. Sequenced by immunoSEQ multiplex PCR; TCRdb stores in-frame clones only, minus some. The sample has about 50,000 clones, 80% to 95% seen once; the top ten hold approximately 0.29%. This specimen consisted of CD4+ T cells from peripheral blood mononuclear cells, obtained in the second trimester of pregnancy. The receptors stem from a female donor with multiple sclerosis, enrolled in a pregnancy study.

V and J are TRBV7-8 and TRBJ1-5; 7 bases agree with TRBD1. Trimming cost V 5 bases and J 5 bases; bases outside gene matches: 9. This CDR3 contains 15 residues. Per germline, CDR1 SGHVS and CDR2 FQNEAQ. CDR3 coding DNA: TGTGCCAGCAGCCTAATCCGGGACAGCTATCAGCCCCAGCATTTT. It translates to CASSLIRDSYQPQHF. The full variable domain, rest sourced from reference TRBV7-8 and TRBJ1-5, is GAGVSQSPRYKVAKRGQDVALRCDPISGHVSLFWYQQALGQGPEFLTYFQNEAQLDKSGLPSDRFFAERPEGSVSTLKIQRTQQEDSAVYLCASSLIRDSYQPQHFGDGTRLSIL.

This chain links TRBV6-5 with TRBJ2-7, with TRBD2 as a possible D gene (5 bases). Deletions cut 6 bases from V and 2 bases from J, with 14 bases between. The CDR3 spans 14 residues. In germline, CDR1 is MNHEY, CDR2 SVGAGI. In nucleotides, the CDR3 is TGTGCCAGCAGCAATTCGGGGATCCCCTACGAGCAGTACTTC. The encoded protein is CASSNSGIPYEQYF.

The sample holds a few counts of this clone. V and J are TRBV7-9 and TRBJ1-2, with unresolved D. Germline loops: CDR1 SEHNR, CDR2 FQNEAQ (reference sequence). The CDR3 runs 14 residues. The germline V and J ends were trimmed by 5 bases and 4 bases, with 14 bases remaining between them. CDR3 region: CASSPRQVIYGYTF. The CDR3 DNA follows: TGTGCCAGCAGCCCACGGCAGGTTATCTATGGCTACACCTTC.

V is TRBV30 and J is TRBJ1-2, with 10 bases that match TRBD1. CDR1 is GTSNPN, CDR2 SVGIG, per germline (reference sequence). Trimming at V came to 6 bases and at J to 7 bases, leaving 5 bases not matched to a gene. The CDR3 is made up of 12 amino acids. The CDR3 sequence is CACIRDRGGYTF. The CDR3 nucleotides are TGTGCCTGTATCCGGGACAGGGGTGGCTACACCTTC.

CDR3 region: CASSQGLAGENEQFF. CDR3 in DNA: TGCGCCAGCAGCCAGGGACTAGCGGGAGAAAATGAGCAGTTCTTC. The chain combines TRBV4-1 with TRBJ2-1, with 14 positions matching TRBD2. The germline CDR1 and CDR2 sequences are MGHRA and YSYEKL. The V segment lost 3 bases and the J segment 7 bases; nucleotides outside the gene matches: 2. There are 15 residues in the CDR3.

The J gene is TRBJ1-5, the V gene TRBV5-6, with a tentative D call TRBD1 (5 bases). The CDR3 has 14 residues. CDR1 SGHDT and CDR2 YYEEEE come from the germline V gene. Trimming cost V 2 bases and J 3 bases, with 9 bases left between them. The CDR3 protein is CASSLWGPNQPQHF. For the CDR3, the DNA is TGTGCCAGCAGCTTATGGGGCCCCAATCAGCCCCAGCATTTT.

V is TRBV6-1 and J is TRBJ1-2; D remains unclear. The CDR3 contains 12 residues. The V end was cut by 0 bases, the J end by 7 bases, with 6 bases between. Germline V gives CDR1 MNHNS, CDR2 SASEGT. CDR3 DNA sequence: TGTGCCAGCAGTGAAGCTTCATTTGGCTACACCTTC. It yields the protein CASSEASFGYTF.

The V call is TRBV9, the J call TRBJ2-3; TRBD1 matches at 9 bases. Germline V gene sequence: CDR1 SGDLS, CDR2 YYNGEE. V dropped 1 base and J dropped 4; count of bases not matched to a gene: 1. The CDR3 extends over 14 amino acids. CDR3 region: CASSVRQGADTQYF. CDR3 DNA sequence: TGTGCCAGCAGCGTACGACAGGGGGCAGATACGCAGTATTTT.

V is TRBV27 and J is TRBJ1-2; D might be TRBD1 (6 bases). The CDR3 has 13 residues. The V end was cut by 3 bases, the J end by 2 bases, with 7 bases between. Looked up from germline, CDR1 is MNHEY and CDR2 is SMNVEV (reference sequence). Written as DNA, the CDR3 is TGTGCCAGCAGTTTCAGGGGAAACTATGGCTACACCTTC. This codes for CASSFRGNYGYTF.

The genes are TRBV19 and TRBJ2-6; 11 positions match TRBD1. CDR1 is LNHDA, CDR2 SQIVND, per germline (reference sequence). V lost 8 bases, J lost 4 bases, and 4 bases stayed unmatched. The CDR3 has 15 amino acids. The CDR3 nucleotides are TGTGCCAGTTTGGACAGGGGGCCCGGGGCCAACGTCCTGACTTTC. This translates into CASLDRGPGANVLTF.

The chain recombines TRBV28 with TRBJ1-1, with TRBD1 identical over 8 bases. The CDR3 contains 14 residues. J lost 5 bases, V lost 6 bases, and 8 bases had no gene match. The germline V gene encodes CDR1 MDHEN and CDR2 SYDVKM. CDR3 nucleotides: TGTGCCAGCAGCTCAGGGGGCCAAGGGACTGAAGCTTTCTTT. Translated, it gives CASSSGGQGTEAFF.

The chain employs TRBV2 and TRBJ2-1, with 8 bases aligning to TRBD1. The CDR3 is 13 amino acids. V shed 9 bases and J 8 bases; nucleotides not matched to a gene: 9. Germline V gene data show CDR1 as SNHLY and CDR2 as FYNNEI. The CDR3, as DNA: TGTGCCAGTCGACAGGGGCCTCCGGATGAGCAGTTCTTC. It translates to CASRQGPPDEQFF.

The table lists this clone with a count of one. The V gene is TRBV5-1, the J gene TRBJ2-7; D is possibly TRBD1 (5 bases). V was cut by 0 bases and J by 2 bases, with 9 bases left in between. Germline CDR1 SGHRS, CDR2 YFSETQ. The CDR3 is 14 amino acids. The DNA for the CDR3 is TGCGCCAGCAGCTTGGAACAGGAGACCTACGAGCAGTACTTC. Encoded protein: CASSLEQETYEQYF.

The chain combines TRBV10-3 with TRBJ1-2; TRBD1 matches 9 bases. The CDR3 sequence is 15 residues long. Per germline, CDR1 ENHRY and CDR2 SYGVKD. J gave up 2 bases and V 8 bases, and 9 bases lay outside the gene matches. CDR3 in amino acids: CAIRGGTGQNYGYTF. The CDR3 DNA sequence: TGTGCCATCCGGGGGGGGACAGGGCAGAACTATGGCTACACCTTC.

The CDR3 protein is CASSLDYYTEAFF. DNA for the CDR3: TGTGCCAGCAGCTTAGACTACTACACTGAAGCTTTCTTT. This chain uses TRBV11-2 with TRBJ1-1; D not resolved. V lost 0 bases and J lost 3, with 5 bases in between. Germline V lookup: CDR1 SGHAT, CDR2 FQNNGV. There are 13 residues in the CDR3.

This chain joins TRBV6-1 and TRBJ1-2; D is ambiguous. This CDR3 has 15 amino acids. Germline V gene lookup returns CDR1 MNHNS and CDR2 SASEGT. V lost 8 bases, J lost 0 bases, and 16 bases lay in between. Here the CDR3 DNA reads TGTGCCAGCTCGGTATTTGGTACAGCTAACTATGGCTACACCTTC. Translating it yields CASSVFGTANYGYTF.

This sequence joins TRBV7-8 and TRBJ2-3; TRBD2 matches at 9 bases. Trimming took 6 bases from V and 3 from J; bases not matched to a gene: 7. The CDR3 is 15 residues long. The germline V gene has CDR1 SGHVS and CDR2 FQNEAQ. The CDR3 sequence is CASRGSGSLTDTQYF. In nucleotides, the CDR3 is TGTGCCAGCAGGGGTAGCGGGAGTTTGACAGATACGCAGTATTTT.

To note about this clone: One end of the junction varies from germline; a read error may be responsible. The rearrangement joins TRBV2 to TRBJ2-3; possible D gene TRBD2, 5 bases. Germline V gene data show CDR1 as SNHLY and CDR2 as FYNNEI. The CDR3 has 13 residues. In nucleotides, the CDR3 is TGTGCCAGCAGTGAGGCTAGCAGAGATACGCAGTATTTT. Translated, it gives CASSEASRDTQYF.

CDR3: CASSQTGGYTEAFF. DNA of the CDR3: TGTGCCAGCAGTCAAACAGGGGGATACACTGAAGCTTTCTTT. The chain has TRBV2 and TRBJ1-1; TRBD1 matches at 8 bases. CDR1 and CDR2 (germline): SNHLY, FYNNEI. This CDR3 spans 14 amino acids. Trimming took 5 bases from V and 3 from J; bases not matched to a gene: 5.

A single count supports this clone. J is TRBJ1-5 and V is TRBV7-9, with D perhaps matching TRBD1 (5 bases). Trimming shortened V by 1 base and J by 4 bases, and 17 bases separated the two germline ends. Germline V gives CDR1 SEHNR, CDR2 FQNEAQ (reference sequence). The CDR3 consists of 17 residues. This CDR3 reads CASSLGSIQGSNQPQHF. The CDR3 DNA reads TGTGCCAGCAGCTTAGGATCAATTCAGGGTTCGAATCAGCCCCAGCATTTT. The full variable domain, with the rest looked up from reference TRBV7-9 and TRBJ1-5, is DTGVSQNPRHKITKRGQNVTFRCDPISEHNRLYWYRQTLGQGPEFLTYFQNEAQLEKSRLLSDRFSAERPKGSFSTLEIQRTEQGDSAMYLCASSLGSIQGSNQPQHFGDGTRLSIL.

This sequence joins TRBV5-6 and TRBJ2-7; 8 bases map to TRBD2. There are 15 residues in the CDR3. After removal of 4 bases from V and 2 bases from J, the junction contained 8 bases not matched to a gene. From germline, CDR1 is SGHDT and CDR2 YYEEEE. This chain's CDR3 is CASSETGGVTYEQYF. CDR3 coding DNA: TGTGCCAGCAGCGAAACGGGGGGGGTAACCTACGAGCAGTACTTC.

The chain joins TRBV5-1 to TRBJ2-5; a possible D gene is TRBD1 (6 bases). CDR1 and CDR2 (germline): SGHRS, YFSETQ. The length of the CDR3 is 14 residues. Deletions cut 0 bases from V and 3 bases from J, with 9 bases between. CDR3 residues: CASSLAGAEETQYF. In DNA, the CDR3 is TGCGCCAGCAGCTTGGCAGGGGCGGAAGAGACCCAGTACTTC.

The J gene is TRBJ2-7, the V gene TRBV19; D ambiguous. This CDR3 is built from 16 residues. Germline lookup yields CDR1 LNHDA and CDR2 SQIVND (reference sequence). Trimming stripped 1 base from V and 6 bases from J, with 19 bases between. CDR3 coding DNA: TGTGCCAGTAGTATAGGCCCTTGGGCCGGCGATCTCGAGCAGTACTTC. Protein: CASSIGPWAGDLEQYF.

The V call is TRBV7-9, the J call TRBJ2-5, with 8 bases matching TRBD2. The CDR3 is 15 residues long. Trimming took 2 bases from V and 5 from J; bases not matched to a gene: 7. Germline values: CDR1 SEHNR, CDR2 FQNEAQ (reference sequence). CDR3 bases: TGTGCCAGCAGCTTATGGGCGGGAGGTCGGGAGACCCAGTACTTC. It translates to CASSLWAGGRETQYF. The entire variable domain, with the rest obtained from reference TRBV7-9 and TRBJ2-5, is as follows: DTGVSQNPRHKITKRGQNVTFRCDPISEHNRLYWYRQTLGQGPEFLTYFQNEAQLEKSRLLSDRFSAERPKGSFSTLEIQRTEQGDSAMYLCASSLWAGGRETQYFGPGTRLLVL.

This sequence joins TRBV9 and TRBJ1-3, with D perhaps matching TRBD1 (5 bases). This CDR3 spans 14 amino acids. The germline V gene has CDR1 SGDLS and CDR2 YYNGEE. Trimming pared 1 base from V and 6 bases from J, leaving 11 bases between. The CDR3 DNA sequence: TGTGCCAGCAGCGTAACAGGAGAGCAAAACACCATATATTTT. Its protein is CASSVTGEQNTIYF.

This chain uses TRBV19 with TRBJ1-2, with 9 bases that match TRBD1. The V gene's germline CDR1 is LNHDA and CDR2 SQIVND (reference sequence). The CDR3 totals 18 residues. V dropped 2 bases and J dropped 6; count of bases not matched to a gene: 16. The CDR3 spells CASSIRGVVGQGNNGYTF. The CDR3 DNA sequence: TGTGCCAGTAGTATAAGAGGAGTTGTGGGACAGGGAAATAATGGCTACACCTTC.

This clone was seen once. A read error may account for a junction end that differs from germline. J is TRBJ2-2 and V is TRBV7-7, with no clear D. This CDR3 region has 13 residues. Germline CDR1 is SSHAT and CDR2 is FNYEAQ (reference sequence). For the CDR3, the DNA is TGTGCTAGCAGCATGTCCGGGTCCGGGGAGCTGTTTTTT. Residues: CASSMSGSGELFF.

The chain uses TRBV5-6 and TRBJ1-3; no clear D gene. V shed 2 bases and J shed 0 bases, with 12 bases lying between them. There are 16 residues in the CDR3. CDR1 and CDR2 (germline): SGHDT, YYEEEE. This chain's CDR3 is CASSLEYPSSGNTIYF. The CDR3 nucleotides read TGTGCCAGCAGCTTAGAATATCCGAGCTCTGGAAACACCATATATTTT.

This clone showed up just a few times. CDR3 DNA: TGTGCCAGCAGTCATATCCGACTTGGTGGAAACACCATATATTTT. It is translated as CASSHIRLGGNTIYF. The chain combines TRBV25-1 with TRBJ1-3; D uncertain. Germline V gene lookup returns CDR1 MGHDK and CDR2 SYGVNS. The CDR3 covers 15 residues. V lost 5 bases, J lost 3 bases, and 14 bases lay in between.

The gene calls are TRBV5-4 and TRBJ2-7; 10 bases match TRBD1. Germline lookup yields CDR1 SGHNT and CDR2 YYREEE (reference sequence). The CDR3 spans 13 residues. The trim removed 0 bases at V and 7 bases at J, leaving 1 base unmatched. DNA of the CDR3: TGTGCCAGCAGCTTGGAGGGACAGGGGGAGCAGTACTTC. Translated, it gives CASSLEGQGEQYF.